The clone carrying this T cell receptor beta chain was counted ten times or more. The antigen is not known. The length of the CDR3 is 16 residues. Germline lookup yields CDR1 SGHRS and CDR2 YFSETQ. With V trimmed by 0 bases and J by 0 bases, 3 bases remained unmatched. This entry comes from a study of T cells in Graves' hyperthyroidism and ophthalmopathy. Amplified regions were TCR beta CDR3 sequences from RNA transcripts. The study used the HTBI primer set for a first-round RT-PCR of the TCR CDR3. TCRdb re-derived calls from the multiplex PCR reads in MiXCR, one entry per CDR3 protein. The table records approximately 420,000 distinct CDR3 sequences, 12% to 15% of them present only once. Patients were aged 18 to 65, had disease duration under 2 months, and had newly diagnosed hyperthyroidism. Points from the study as a whole: The model made its ophthalmopathy prediction, and onset followed a median around 6.5 months later.

The clonotype comes from a woman younger than 30 with Graves' hyperthyroidism. The material sequenced was blood. The chain couples TRBV5-1 to TRBJ2-3, with 8 bases aligning to TRBD2. The CDR3 here is CASSLAVAGSTDTQYF. The CDR3 bases are TGCGCCAGCAGCTTGGCGGTAGCGGGGAGCACAGATACGCAGTATTTT.